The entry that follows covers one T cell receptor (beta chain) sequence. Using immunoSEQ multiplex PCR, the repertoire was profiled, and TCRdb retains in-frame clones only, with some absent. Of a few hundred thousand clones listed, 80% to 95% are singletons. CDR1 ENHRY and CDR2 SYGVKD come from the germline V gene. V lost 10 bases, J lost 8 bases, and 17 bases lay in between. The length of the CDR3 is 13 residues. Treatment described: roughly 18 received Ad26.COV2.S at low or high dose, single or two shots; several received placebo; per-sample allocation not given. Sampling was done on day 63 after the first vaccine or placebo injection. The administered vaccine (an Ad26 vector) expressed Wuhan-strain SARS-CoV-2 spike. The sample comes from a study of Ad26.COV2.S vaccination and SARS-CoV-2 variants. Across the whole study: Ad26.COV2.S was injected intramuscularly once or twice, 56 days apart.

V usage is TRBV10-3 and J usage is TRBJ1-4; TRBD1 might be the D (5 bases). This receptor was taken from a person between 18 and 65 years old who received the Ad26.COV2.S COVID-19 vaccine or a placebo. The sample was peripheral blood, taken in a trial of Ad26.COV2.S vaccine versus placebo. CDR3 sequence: CATRDGGLEKLFF. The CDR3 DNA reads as TGTGCCACAAGGGACGGAGGACTAGAAAAACTGTTTTTT.